This T cell receptor beta chain was identified in a study of T cells in Graves' hyperthyroidism and ophthalmopathy. Study-wide results and limits: A model of 13 V-J features distinguished ophthalmopathy from stable hyperthyroidism. Most clonotypes expanded in thyroid above 0.001 were likewise present in blood.

The source of the PBMCs was 8.5 to 10 ml of fresh peripheral blood. Researchers amplified the TCR beta CDR3 regions from RNA transcripts. First-round RT-PCR targeting the TCR CDR3 was performed with the HTBI primer set. TCRdb used MiXCR to reprocess the multiplex PCR reads, holding one entry per CDR3 protein. The data hold roughly 500,000 distinct CDR3 sequences, with approximately 25% observed a single time. Germline CDR1 SNHLY, CDR2 FYNNEI. There are 14 residues in the CDR3. Trimming cost V 6 bases and J 8 bases, with 19 bases left between them. About this clonotype: Its target is not known.

The sequenced material came from blood. This TCR came from a woman aged 25-40 years with Graves' ophthalmopathy. J is TRBJ1-2 and V is TRBV2; no definite D call. CDR3 sequence (DNA): TGTGCCAGCAGAGGCGGAGGACCCGCTGGAGGCTACACCTTC. Protein product: CASRGGGPAGGYTF.